These 14 T cell receptor beta chains share one sample of origin, sequenced in a study of identical twins. TCRdb reanalysed the 5' RACE reads using MiXCR and keeps one entry per CDR3 protein. The table lists roughly 770,000 distinct CDR3 sequences, roughly 20% of them singletons, with around 13% in the top ten. The data also belong to a second study, concerning T cells expressing NK-cell markers.

What was sequenced was PBMCs. The receptors originated from a woman under 30 in good health.

The chain recombines TRBV11-2 with TRBJ2-4, with D perhaps TRBD2 (6 bases). V was trimmed by 0 bases and J by 0 bases, leaving 18 bases between them. Germline V lookup: CDR1 SGHAT, CDR2 FQNNGV. The CDR3 sequence is 19 residues long. Here the CDR3 DNA reads TGTGCCAGCAGCTTAGACGCGGGGCCTGGGACGATAGCCAAAAACATTCAGTACTTC. As protein: CASSLDAGPGTIAKNIQYF.

This clonotype was counted between two and nine times. The rearrangement uses TRBV7-3 and TRBJ2-1; TRBD2 might be the D (7 bases). V was pared by 1 base and J by 10 bases, with 20 bases between. Germline V CDR1 and CDR2: SGHTA, FQGTGA. The CDR3 length is 16 residues. The CDR3 is CASSLSGGLGASEQFF. In DNA form, the CDR3 reads TGTGCCAGCAGCTTAAGCGGGGGCTTGGGTGCAAGCGAGCAGTTCTTC.

The table lists this clonotype with a few counts. This sequence joins TRBV6-5 and TRBJ2-3; TRBD2 agrees at 8 bases. The CDR3 length is 15 residues. CDR1 is MNHEY and CDR2 is SVGAGI in the germline V gene. V trimming: 1 base; J trimming: 1 base; junction bases outside the gene matches: 1. The CDR3 loop reads CASSYWRGGTDTQYF. The CDR3, as DNA: TGTGCCAGCAGTTACTGGCGGGGGGGCACAGATACGCAGTATTTT.

This clonotype was seen only a few times. V gene TRBV20-1 combines with J gene TRBJ1-6, with no clear D. CDR3 size: 13 residues. V was cut by 3 bases and J by 10 bases, with 13 bases left in between. In germline, CDR1 is DFQATT, CDR2 SNEGSKA (reference sequence). The CDR3 sequence: CSASTGPGSPLHF. The CDR3 region has the DNA TGCAGTGCTAGTACCGGGCCCGGGTCACCCCTCCACTTT.

This clonotype was seen repeatedly, ten times or more. J is TRBJ2-2 and V is TRBV29-1; a possible D gene is TRBD2 (5 bases). V was cut by 3 bases and J by 2 bases, with 13 bases left in between. The CDR3 loop spans 15 amino acids. CDR1 is SQVTM and CDR2 is ANQGSEA in the germline V gene. CDR3 amino acids: CSVDWSSSNTGELFF. The CDR3 bases are TGCAGCGTTGACTGGTCTAGCTCCAACACCGGGGAGCTGTTTTTT.

The chain couples TRBV12-3 or TRBV12-4 to TRBJ2-2; D is uncertain. The CDR3 loop spans 13 amino acids. V dropped 3 bases and J dropped 4 bases, with 6 bases sitting between them. The CDR3 sequence is CASSLTLTGELFF. CDR3 in DNA: TGTGCCAGCAGTTTGACCCTCACCGGGGAGCTGTTTTTT.

This clonotype has only a few counts. This chain joins TRBV5-1 and TRBJ2-1, with D hard to call. This CDR3 region has 13 residues. Trimming cost V 0 bases and J 10 bases, with 11 bases left between them. Germline V gives CDR1 SGHRS, CDR2 YFSETQ. The CDR3, as DNA: TGCGCCAGCAGCTTGGGGGCACCGCAGGAGCAGTTCTTC. Its protein is CASSLGAPQEQFF.

The chain joins TRBV5-1 to TRBJ2-5, with D tentatively TRBD1 or TRBD2 (5 bases each). The CDR3 loop spans 15 amino acids. CDR1 SGHRS and CDR2 YFSETQ come from the germline V gene. V was shortened by 4 bases and J by 3 bases, with 16 bases between the two germline ends. This chain's CDR3 is CASSQIPGREETQYF. In DNA form, the CDR3 reads TGCGCCAGCAGCCAAATCCCGGGACGGGAAGAGACCCAGTACTTC.

This clonotype has a handful of counts. The chain has TRBV3-1 and TRBJ2-5; D is perhaps TRBD1 or TRBD2 (5 bases each). Germline loops: CDR1 LGHDT, CDR2 YNNKEL (reference sequence). V was clipped by 3 bases and J by 5 bases, with 13 bases between them. This CDR3 contains 14 residues. The CDR3 sequence: CASSHGAIGETQYF. The CDR3 nucleotides are TGTGCCAGCAGCCACGGGGCTATCGGGGAGACCCAGTACTTC.

This clonotype has only a few counts. No DNA is shown, since the ends of the CDR3 on it are uncertain; the CDR3 is the one TCRdb lists. The V gene is TRBV10-2, the J gene TRBJ2-3; no check of the table's D call, TRBD2, against the DNA was made. Germline loops: CDR1 WSHSY, CDR2 SAAADI. 15 amino acids form the CDR3, both terminal residues included. CDR3 sequence: CASSTSSGVTDTQYF.

This clonotype appeared once. The rearrangement joins TRBV27 to TRBJ2-7; 9 nucleotides match TRBD1. Unmatched junction bases numbered 21, after V lost 6 bases and J lost 6 bases. Germline assignment: CDR1 MNHEY and CDR2 SMNVEV (reference sequence). The CDR3 covers 18 residues. CDR3 loop: CASSISTGTGRTSGEQYF. CDR3 DNA sequence: TGTGCCAGCAGCATATCAACCGGGACAGGGCGGACTTCAGGCGAGCAGTACTTC.

This clonotype was seen a handful of times. V and J are TRBV5-1 and TRBJ2-1, with unresolved D. Per the germline V gene, CDR1 is SGHRS and CDR2 is YFSETQ. The CDR3 is made up of 12 amino acids. Trimming removed 0 bases at V and 9 bases at J, with 7 bases between. The CDR3 nucleotides read TGCGCCAGCAGCTTGGGGATGGGTGAGCAGTTCTTC. It specifies CASSLGMGEQFF.

This CDR3 reads CAISESVGNTEAFF. CDR3 bases: TGTGCCATCAGTGAGTCGGTCGGGAACACTGAAGCTTTCTTT. This chain joins TRBV10-3 and TRBJ1-1; D ambiguous. The germline gives CDR1 ENHRY, CDR2 SYGVKD. CDR3 length: 14 amino acids. Trimming stripped 0 bases from V and 1 base from J, with 6 bases between.

This chain connects TRBV12-3 or TRBV12-4 to TRBJ1-5, with 10 bases aligning to TRBD1. V was pared by 6 bases and J by 6 bases, with 2 bases of the junction left unmatched. The CDR3 runs 13 residues. CDR3 residues: CASRRTGGQPQHF. The CDR3 region has the DNA TGTGCCAGCAGACGGACAGGGGGTCAGCCCCAGCATTTT.